The source of this T cell receptor beta chain is a study of cytomegalovirus exposure and HLA in healthy donors. PCR used 60 Vbeta primers and 13 Jbeta primers. TCRdb keeps only in-frame clones here, not all; method: immunoSEQ multiplex PCR. In the table there are about 210,000 clones, over 60% of which are singletons. The CDR3 is 10 residues long. Germline V gives CDR1 MNHEY, CDR2 SVGAGI. V was clipped by 10 bases and J by 12 bases, with 10 bases between them. Healthy bone marrow donors formed the donor group. Source material: PBMCs. The chain has TRBV6-5 and TRBJ2-6; D unresolved. The clonotype comes from a male donor in good health and CMV-seronegative. This CDR3 is CATSTGVLTF. The CDR3 DNA reads as TGTGCCACCTCGACTGGCGTCCTGACTTTC.